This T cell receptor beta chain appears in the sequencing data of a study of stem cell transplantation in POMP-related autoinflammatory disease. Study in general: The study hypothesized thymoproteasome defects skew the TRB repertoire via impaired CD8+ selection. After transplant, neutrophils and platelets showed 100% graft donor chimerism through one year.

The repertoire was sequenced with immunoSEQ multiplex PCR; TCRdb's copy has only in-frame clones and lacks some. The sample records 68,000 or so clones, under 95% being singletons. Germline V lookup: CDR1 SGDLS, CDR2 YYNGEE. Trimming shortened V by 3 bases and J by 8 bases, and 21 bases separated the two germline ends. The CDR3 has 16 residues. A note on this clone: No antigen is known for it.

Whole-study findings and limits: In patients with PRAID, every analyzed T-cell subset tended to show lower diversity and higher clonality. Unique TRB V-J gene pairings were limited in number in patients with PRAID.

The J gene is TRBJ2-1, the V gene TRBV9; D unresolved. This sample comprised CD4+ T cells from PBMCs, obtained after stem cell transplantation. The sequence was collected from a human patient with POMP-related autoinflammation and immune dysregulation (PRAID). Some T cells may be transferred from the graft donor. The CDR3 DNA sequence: TGTGCCAGCAGCGCCCGCCGTAAGTCCTTTGTCGATGAGCAGTTCTTC. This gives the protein CASSARRKSFVDEQFF.